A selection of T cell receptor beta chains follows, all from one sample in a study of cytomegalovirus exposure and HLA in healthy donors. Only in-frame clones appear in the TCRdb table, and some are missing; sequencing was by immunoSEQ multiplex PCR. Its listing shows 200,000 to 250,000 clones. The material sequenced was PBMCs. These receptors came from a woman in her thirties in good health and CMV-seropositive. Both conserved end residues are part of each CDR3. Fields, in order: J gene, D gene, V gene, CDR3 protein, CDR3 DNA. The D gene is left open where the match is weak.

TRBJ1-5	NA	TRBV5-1	CASSRTGGINQPQHF	TGCGCCAGCAGCCGTACGGGAGGGATCAATCAGCCCCAGCATTTT
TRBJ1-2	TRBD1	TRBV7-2	CASSPQGTGNGYTF	TGTGCCAGCAGTCCCCAAGGGACAGGGAACGGCTACACCTTC
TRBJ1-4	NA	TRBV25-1	CASSDPGGTNEKLFF	TGTGCCAGCAGTGATCCGGGAGGGACGAATGAAAAACTGTTTTTT
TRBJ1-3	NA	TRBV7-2	CASSAMLSSGNTIYF	TGTGCCAGCAGCGCCATGTTGAGCTCTGGAAACACCATATATTTT
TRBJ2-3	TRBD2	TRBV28	CASSPIRTSGYTDTQYF	TGTGCCAGCAGTCCCATCCGGACTAGCGGATACACAGATACGCAGTATTTT
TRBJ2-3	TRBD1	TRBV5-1	CASGDRPYASTDTQYF	TGCGCCAGCGGGGACAGGCCATATGCTAGCACAGATACGCAGTATTTT
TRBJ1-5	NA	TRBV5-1	CASSPIQGPQPQHF	TGCGCCAGCAGCCCCATACAGGGCCCCCAGCCCCAGCATTTT
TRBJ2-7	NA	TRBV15	CATSTRYYEQYF	TGTGCCACCAGCACCCGCTACTACGAGCAGTACTTC
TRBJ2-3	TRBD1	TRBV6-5	CASSYSGTVSTDTQYF	TGTGCCAGCAGTTACTCAGGGACAGTTAGCACAGATACGCAGTATTTT
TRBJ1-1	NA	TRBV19	CASSPRDTPKAFF	TGTGCCAGTAGTCCCCGAGACACCCCAAAAGCTTTCTTT
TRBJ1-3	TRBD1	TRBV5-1	CASSSGGQGALGNTIYF	TGCGCCAGCAGCTCCGGGGGACAGGGGGCGTTGGGAAACACCATATATTTT
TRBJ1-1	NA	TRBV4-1	CASSQDYSNTEAFF	TGCGCCAGCAGCCAAGATTACAGCAACACTGAAGCTTTCTTT
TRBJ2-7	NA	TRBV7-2	CASSLARNEQYF	TGTGCCAGCAGCTTAGCCAGGAACGAGCAGTACTTC
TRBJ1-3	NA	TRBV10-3	CAISEGTVSGNTIYF	TGTGCCATCAGTGAGGGGACTGTCTCTGGAAACACCATATATTTT
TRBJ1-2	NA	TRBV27	CASSLGGRYTF	TGTGCCAGCAGTTTAGGGGGGAGGTACACCTTC
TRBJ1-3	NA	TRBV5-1	CASSLSGGDGNTIYF	TGCGCCAGCAGCTTGAGCGGCGGTGATGGAAACACCATATATTTT
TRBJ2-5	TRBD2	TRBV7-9	CASSLGLASGGETQYF	TGTGCCAGCAGCTTGGGACTAGCGTCCGGAGGGGAGACCCAGTACTTC
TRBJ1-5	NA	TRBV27	CASSWGRGDNQPQHF	TGTGCCAGCAGTTGGGGGCGAGGGGACAATCAGCCCCAGCATTTT
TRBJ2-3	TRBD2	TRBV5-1	CASFQLAGGTDTQYF	TGCGCCAGCTTCCAACTAGCGGGGGGGACAGATACGCAGTATTTT
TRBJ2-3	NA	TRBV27	CASSLSRADTQYF	TGTGCCAGCAGTTTATCCCGGGCAGATACGCAGTATTTT
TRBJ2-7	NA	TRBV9	CASSVATGSSYEQYF	TGTGCCAGCAGCGTAGCTACAGGGAGTTCCTACGAGCAGTACTTC
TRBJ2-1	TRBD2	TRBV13	CASSSMYPGLAGGNYNEQFF	TGTGCCAGCAGCTCGATGTATCCGGGACTAGCGGGGGGTAACTACAATGAGCAGTTCTTC
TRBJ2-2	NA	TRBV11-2	CASSLGALNTGELFF	TGTGCCAGCAGCTTAGGGGCCCTGAACACCGGGGAGCTGTTTTTT
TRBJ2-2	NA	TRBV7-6	CASQGSSGTSRTGELFF	TGTGCCAGTCAGGGGTCTAGCGGAACCTCGAGGACCGGGGAGCTGTTTTTT
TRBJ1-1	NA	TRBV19	CASSMDRRGFEAFF	TGTGCCAGTAGTATGGATCGGCGAGGGTTCGAAGCTTTCTTT
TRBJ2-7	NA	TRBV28	CASSRNSYEQYF	TGTGCCAGCAGTCGTAACAGTTACGAGCAGTACTTC
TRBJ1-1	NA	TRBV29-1	CSVEVFALFSSAFF	TGCAGCGTTGAAGTGTTCGCGTTGTTCTCGTCGGCTTTCTTT
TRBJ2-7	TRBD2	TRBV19	CASSHLAGASSYEQYF	TGTGCCAGTAGCCACCTAGCGGGAGCTTCCTCCTACGAGCAGTACTTC